This T cell receptor (beta chain) derives from a study of OX40 agonist ivuxolimab in advanced cancers. Study information: The dose-escalation cohort had hepatocellular carcinoma, melanoma, renal cell or head and neck cancer. Earlier anti-PD-1, anti-PD-L1 or anti-CTLA-4 therapy was permitted; 30% to 50% had received some. Findings and limits, study-wide: Some patients without response likewise showed low normalized clonal expansion.

Enrollment shut out patients with autoimmune disease history or systemic immunosuppression. Profiling relied on immunoSEQ multiplex PCR, and the TCRdb table lists in-frame clones only, not all of them. This table has roughly 23,000 clones, 70% to 90% appearing once. The V gene lost 5 bases and the J gene lost 6 bases, with 17 bases spanning the gap. Germline V gene data show CDR1 as LNHDA and CDR2 as SQIVND (reference sequence). This CDR3 has 14 amino acids. A note on this clone: What it binds is unknown.

This clonotype originated in an adult with an advanced solid tumor such as melanoma, head and neck, liver or kidney cancer. This chain connects TRBV19 to TRBJ2-7, with D possibly TRBD1 on 5 matching bases. The source was CD4+ or CD8+ T cells sorted from blood, collected in a trial of the OX40 agonist ivuxolimab. CDR3 sequence (DNA): TGTGCCAGTAGTTACAGGACGGCCCATCTCGAGCAGTACTTC. It specifies CASSYRTAHLEQYF.